One T cell receptor (beta chain) is described in this entry. Its antigen is unknown. The PCR made use of 60 Vbeta and 13 Jbeta primers. Original analysis: Later reanalysis found approximately 80 million unique TCR beta chains, around 9.9 million of them shared. Repertoires were generated with immunoSEQ multiplex PCR, while TCRdb's copy carries only in-frame clones and drops some. V and J calls and clone size are given by that table; D and trimming were obtained from the DNA. The sample lists over 150,000 clones, 77% occurring once. This entry comes from a study of cytomegalovirus exposure and HLA in healthy donors. Overall study findings and caveats: Fewer N-insertions (relative to the roughly 630-donor mean) were reportedly seen in an Asian-associated ancestry cluster in a later analysis. It was reported that the classifier diagnosed cytomegalovirus status with high specificity and sensitivity in both the original and validation cohorts.

The CDR3 is made up of 15 amino acids. Germline loops: CDR1 KGHSH, CDR2 LQKENI. V shed 2 bases and J shed 3 bases, with 10 bases lying between them. The material sequenced was PBMCs. The chain has TRBV18 and TRBJ1-4; possibly TRBD1 for D (6 bases). The TCR was taken from a woman aged 40 to 50 in good health and CMV-seropositive. This chain's CDR3 is CASSPTGNSNEKLFF. The CDR3 DNA sequence: TGTGCCAGCTCACCAACAGGGAACTCTAATGAAAAACTGTTTTTT.